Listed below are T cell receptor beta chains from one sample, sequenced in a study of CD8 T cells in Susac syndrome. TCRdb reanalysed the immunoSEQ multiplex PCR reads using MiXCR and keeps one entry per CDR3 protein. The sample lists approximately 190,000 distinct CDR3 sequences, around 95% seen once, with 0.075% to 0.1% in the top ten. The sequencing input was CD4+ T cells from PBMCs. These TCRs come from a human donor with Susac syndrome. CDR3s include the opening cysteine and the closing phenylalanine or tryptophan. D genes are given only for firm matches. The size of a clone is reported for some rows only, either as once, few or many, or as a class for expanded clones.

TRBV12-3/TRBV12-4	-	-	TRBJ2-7	CASSLEGLYEQYF	TGTGCCAGCAGTTTAGAGGGCCTCTACGAGCAGTACTTC
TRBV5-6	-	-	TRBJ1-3	CASSAGYSGNTIYF	TGTGCCAGCAGCGCGGGGTATTCTGGAAACACCATATATTTT
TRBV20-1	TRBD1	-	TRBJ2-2	CSARTGSAELFF	TGCAGTGCCAGGACAGGGTCCGCGGAGCTGTTTTTT
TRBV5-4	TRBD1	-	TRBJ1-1	CASSRAVGGRQGAAFF	TGTGCCAGCAGCCGAGCAGTAGGTGGTCGACAGGGGGCCGCTTTCTTT
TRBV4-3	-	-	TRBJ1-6	CASSQDPRGSPLHF	TGCGCCAGCAGCCAAGATCCTAGGGGTTCACCCCTCCACTTT
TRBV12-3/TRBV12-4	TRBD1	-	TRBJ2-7	CASSLPRDRGLYEQYF	TGTGCCAGCAGTTTACCCCGGGACAGGGGGCTCTACGAGCAGTACTTC
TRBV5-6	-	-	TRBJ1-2	CASSLAHSYTF	TGTGCCAGCAGCTTGGCCCACAGTTACACCTTC
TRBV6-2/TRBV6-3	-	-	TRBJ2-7	CASTQLYEQYF	TGTGCCAGCACCCAGTTATACGAGCAGTACTTC
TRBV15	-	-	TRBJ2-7	CATSRDRGRVIAYEQYF	TGTGCCACCAGCAGAGATCGGGGACGGGTGATTGCCTACGAGCAGTACTTC
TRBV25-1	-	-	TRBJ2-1	CASSEPGYEQFF	TGTGCCAGCAGTGAGCCTGGCTATGAGCAGTTCTTC
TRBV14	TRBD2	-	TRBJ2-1	CASSLASGGGKQFF	TGTGCCAGCAGCCTCGCTAGCGGGGGCGGAAAGCAGTTCTTC
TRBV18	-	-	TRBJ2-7	CASSTQTYEQYF	TGTGCCAGCTCTACACAAACCTACGAGCAGTACTTC
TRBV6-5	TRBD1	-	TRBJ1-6	CATGTVGSPLHF	TGTGCCACCGGGACAGTCGGTTCACCCCTCCACTTT
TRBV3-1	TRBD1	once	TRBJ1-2	CASRPGTANYGYTF	TGTGCCAGCAGACCCGGGACAGCGAACTATGGCTACACCTTC
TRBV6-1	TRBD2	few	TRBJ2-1	CASRPGLAGGPQFF	TGTGCCAGCAGGCCCGGACTAGCGGGGGGGCCTCAGTTCTTC
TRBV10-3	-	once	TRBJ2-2	CAISATERENTGELFF	TGTGCCATCAGTGCAACTGAACGGGAGAACACCGGGGAGCTGTTTTTT
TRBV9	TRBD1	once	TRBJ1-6	CASSVRQGGDSPLHF	TGTGCCAGCAGCGTCCGACAGGGAGGGGATTCACCCCTCCACTTT
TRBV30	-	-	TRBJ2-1	CARNLGPHNEQFF	TGTGCCAGAAACCTCGGGCCCCACAATGAGCAGTTCTTC
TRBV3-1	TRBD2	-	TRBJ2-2	CASSLTSGGDTGELFF	TGTGCCAGCAGCCTGACTAGCGGGGGGGATACCGGGGAGCTGTTTTTT
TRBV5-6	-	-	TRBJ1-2	CASSPTENYGYTF	TGTGCCAGCAGTCCGACGGAAAACTATGGCTACACCTTC